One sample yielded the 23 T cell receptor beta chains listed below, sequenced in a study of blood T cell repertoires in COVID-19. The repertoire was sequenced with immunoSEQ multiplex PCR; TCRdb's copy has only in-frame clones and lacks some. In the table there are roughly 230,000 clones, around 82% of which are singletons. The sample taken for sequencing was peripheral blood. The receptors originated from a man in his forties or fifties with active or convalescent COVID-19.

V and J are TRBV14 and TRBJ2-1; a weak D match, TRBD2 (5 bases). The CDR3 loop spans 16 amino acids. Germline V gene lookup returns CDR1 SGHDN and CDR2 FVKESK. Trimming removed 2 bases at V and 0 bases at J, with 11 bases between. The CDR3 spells CASSQNPGSSYNEQFF. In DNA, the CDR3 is TGTGCCAGCAGCCAAAATCCGGGGAGCTCCTACAATGAGCAGTTCTTC.

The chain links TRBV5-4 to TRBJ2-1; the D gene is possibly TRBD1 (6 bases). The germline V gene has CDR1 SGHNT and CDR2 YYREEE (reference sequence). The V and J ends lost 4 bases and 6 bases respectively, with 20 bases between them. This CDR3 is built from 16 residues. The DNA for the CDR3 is TGTGCCAGCAGCAGAGGACAGTCCCGAGGTCCCAATGAGCAGTTCTTC. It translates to CASSRGQSRGPNEQFF.

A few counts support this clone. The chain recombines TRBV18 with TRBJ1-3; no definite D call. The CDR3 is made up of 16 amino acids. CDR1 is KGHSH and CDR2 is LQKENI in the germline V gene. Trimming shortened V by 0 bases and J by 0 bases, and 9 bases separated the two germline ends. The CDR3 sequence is CASSPPNLSSGNTIYF. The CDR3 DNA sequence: TGTGCCAGCTCACCACCAAATCTAAGCTCTGGAAACACCATATATTTT.

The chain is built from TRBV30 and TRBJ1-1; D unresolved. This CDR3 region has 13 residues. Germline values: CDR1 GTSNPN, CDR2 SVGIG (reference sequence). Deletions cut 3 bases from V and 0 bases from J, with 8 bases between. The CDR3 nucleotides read TGTGCCTGGAGCAGGATCATGAACACTGAAGCTTTCTTT. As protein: CAWSRIMNTEAFF.

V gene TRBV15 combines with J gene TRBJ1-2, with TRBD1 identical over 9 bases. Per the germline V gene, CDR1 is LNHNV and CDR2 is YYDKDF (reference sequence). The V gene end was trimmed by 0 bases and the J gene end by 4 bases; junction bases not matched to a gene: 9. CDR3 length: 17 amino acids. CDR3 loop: CATSRDRGTGSLYGYTF. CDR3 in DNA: TGTGCCACCAGCAGAGATCGTGGGACAGGGAGCCTCTATGGCTACACCTTC.

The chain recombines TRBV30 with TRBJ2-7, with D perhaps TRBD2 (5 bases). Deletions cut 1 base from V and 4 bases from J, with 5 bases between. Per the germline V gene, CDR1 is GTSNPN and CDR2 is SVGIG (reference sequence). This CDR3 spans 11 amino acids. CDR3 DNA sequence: TGTGCCTGGAGTGCGGGGTACGAGCAGTACTTC. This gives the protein CAWSAGYEQYF.

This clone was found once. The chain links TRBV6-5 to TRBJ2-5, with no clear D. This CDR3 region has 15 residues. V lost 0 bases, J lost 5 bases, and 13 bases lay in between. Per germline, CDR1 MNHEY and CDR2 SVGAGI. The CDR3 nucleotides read TGTGCCAGCAGTTACTCGAGAGCCCCCGGGGAGACCCAGTACTTC. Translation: CASSYSRAPGETQYF.

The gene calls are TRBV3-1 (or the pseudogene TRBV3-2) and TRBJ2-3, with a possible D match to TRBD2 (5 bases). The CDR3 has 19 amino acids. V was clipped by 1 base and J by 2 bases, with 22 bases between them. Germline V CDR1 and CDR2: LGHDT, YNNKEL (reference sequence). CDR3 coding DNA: TGTGCCAGCAGCCAAGTGGTGAGCAGCACCGGGATTAACACAGATACGCAGTATTTT. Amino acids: CASSQVVSSTGINTDTQYF.

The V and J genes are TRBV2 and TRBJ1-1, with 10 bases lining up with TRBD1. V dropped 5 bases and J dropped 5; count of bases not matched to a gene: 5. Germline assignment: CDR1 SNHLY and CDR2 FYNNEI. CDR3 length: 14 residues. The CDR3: CASSRQGAGTEAFF. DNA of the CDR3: TGTGCCAGCAGTCGACAGGGGGCAGGAACTGAAGCTTTCTTT.

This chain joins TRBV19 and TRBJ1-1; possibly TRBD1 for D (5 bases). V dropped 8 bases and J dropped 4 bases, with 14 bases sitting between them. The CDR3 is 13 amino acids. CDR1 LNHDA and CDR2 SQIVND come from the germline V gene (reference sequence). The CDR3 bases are TGTGCCAGTTTCGGGATCGGGGGCACTGAAGCTTTCTTT. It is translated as CASFGIGGTEAFF.

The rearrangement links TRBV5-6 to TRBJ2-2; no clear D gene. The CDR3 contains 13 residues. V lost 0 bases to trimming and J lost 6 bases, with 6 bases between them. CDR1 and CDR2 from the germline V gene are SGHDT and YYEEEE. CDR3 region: CASSLANSGELFF. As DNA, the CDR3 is TGTGCCAGCAGCTTGGCCAATTCCGGGGAGCTGTTTTTT.

CDR3 sequence reads: CASSAGETSDTDTQYF. Here the CDR3 DNA reads TGTGCCAGCAGCGCTGGGGAGACTAGCGACACAGATACGCAGTATTTT. This chain uses TRBV7-9 with TRBJ2-3, with TRBD2 matching over 8 bases. This CDR3 has 16 residues. V was clipped by 5 bases and J by 2 bases; unmatched bases: 9. CDR1 is SEHNR, CDR2 FQNEAQ, per germline (reference sequence). Drawing the rest from reference TRBV7-9 and TRBJ2-3, the complete variable domain is DTGVSQNPRHKITKRGQNVTFRCDPISEHNRLYWYRQTLGQGPEFLTYFQNEAQLEKSRLLSDRFSAERPKGSFSTLEIQRTEQGDSAMYLCASSAGETSDTDTQYFGPGTRLTVL.

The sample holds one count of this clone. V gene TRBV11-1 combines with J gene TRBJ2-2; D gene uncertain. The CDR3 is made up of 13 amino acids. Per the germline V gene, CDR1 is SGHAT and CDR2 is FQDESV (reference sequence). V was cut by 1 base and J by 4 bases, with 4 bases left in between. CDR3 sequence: CASSLDITGELFF. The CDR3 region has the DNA TGTGCCAGCAGCTTAGATATCACCGGGGAGCTGTTTTTT.

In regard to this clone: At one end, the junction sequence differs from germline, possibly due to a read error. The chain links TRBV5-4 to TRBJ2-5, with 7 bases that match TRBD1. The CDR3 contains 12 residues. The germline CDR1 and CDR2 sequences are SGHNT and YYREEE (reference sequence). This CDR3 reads CASSLIGTAPDF. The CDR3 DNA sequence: TGTGCCAGCAGCCTGATAGGGACAGCTCCGGACTTC.

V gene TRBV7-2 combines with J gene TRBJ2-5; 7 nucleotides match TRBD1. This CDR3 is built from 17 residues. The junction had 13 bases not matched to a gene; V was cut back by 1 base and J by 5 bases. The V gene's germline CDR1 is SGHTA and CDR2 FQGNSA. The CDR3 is CASSLGGSPGQLETQYF. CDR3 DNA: TGTGCCAGCAGCTTAGGAGGGTCCCCGGGACAGTTGGAGACCCAGTACTTC.

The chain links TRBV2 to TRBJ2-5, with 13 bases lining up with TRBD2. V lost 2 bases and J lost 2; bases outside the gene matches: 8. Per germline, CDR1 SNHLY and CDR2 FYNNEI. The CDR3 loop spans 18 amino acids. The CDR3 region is CASSEWGTSGDKQETQYF. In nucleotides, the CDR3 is TGTGCCAGCAGTGAATGGGGGACTAGCGGGGATAAGCAAGAGACCCAGTACTTC.

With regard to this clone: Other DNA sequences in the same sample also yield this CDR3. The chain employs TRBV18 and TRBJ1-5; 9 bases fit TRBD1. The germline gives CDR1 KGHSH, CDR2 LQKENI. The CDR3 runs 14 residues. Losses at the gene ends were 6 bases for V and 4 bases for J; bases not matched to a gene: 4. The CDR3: CASSPGQGNQPQHF. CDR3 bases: TGTGCCAGCTCTCCCGGACAGGGGAATCAGCCCCAGCATTTT.

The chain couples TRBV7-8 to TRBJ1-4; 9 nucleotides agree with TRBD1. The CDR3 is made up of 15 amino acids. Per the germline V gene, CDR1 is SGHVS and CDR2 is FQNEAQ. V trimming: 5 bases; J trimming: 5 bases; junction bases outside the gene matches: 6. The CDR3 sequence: CASSQDRGWNEKLFF. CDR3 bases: TGTGCCAGCAGCCAGGACAGGGGCTGGAATGAAAAACTGTTTTTT.

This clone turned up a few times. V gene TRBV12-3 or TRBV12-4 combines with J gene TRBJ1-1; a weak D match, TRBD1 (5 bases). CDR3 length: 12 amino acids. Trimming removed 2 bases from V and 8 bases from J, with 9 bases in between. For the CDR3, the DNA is TGTGCCAGCAGTTTAACCAGGGTAGAAGCTTTCTTT. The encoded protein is CASSLTRVEAFF.

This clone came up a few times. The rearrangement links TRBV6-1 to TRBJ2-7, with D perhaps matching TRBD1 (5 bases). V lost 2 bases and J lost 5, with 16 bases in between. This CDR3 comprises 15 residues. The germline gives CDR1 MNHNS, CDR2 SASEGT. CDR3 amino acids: CASSEMGPGQDEQYF. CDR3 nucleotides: TGTGCCAGCAGTGAAATGGGGCCAGGGCAGGACGAGCAGTACTTC.

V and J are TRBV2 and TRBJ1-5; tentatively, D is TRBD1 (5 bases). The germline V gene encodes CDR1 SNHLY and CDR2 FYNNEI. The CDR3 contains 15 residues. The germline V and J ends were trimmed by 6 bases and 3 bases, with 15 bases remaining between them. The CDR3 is CASRDSTDLNQPQHF. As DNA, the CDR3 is TGTGCCAGCAGGGATTCGACAGACCTCAATCAGCCCCAGCATTTT.

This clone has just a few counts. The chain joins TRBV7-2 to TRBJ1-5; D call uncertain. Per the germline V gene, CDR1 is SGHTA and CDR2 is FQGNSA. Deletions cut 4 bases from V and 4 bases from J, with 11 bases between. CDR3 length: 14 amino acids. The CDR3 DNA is TGTGCCAGCAGCTCCGTTGGTGCGAATCAGCCCCAGCATTTT. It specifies CASSSVGANQPQHF.

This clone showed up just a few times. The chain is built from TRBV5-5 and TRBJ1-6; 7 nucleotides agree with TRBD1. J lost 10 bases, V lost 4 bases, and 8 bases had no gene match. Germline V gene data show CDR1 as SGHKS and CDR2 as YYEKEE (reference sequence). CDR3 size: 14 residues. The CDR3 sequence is CASSPRDSHSPLHF. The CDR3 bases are TGTGCCAGCAGCCCGCGGGACAGCCACTCACCCCTCCACTTT.